These 16 T cell receptor beta chains share one sample of origin, sequenced in a study of T cells in Graves' hyperthyroidism and ophthalmopathy. The TCR beta CDR3 regions underwent amplification using RNA transcripts as the source. The HTBI primer set served for first-round RT-PCR of the TCR CDR3. TCRdb independently ran MiXCR on the multiplex PCR reads; one entry per CDR3 protein. The sample holds around 600,000 distinct CDR3 sequences, 12% to 15% seen once. The material sequenced was blood. These receptors all come from a woman younger than 30 with Graves' ophthalmopathy.

The table lists this clonotype with a few counts. The chain uses TRBV11-3 and TRBJ2-1; D gene ambiguous. This CDR3 has 15 residues. Trimming stripped 4 bases from V and 0 bases from J, with 10 bases between. CDR1 and CDR2 from the germline V gene are SGHNT and YENEEA. CDR3 sequence reads: CASSWVRSSYNEQFF. The DNA for the CDR3 is TGTGCCAGCAGCTGGGTCCGGAGCTCCTACAATGAGCAGTTCTTC.

This clonotype was picked up many times. V and J are TRBV7-2 and TRBJ2-7; perhaps TRBD2 as D (5 bases). Between the trimmed V and J ends, which lost 5 bases and 1 base, there was a span of 15 bases. This CDR3 spans 15 amino acids. CDR1 SGHTA and CDR2 FQGNSA come from the germline V gene. CDR3 nucleotide sequence: TGTGCCAGCAGCCTAATCGTCGGGGATTCCTACGAGCAGTACTTC. It encodes CASSLIVGDSYEQYF.

This clonotype has a handful of counts. The rearrangement uses TRBV20-1 and TRBJ1-4, with 8 bases aligning to TRBD1. This CDR3 region has 14 residues. Germline CDR1 and CDR2: DFQATT and SNEGSKA (reference sequence). V lost 5 bases and J lost 8; bases outside the gene matches: 10. The CDR3 DNA reads TGCAGTGCTTCGGACAGGGTAGTTAACGAAAAACTGTTTTTT. Protein: CSASDRVVNEKLFF.

This chain joins TRBV9 and TRBJ1-2, with D perhaps TRBD1 (5 bases). Trimming took off 3 bases at V and 4 bases at J, with 10 bases between the two ends. The CDR3 runs 13 residues. Germline V gene data show CDR1 as SGDLS and CDR2 as YYNGEE. The CDR3 sequence is CASSDGDGYGYTF. CDR3 coding DNA: TGTGCCAGCAGCGACGGGGACGGCTATGGCTACACCTTC.

This clonotype showed up many times. This sequence joins TRBV29-1 and TRBJ2-5; weak D call: TRBD1 (5 bases). The V end lost 4 bases, the J end lost 3 bases, and 9 bases lay between the germline ends. This CDR3 region has 12 residues. Germline V CDR1 and CDR2: SQVTM, ANQGSEA. CDR3 sequence (DNA): TGCAGCGTTGTAGGGGAAAAAGAGACCCAGTACTTC. It specifies CSVVGEKETQYF.

The sample holds a few counts of this clonotype. J is TRBJ2-7 and V is TRBV5-4, with D unclear. V was trimmed by 4 bases and J by 5 bases, leaving 13 bases between them. The CDR3 spans 13 residues. Germline V lookup: CDR1 SGHNT, CDR2 YYREEE (reference sequence). The CDR3 DNA reads as TGTGCCAGCAGCGTGCCTACCGGGCACGAGCAGTACTTC. Encoded protein: CASSVPTGHEQYF.

A few counts support this clonotype. The rearrangement uses TRBV29-1 and TRBJ2-7; 9 bases match TRBD1. The germline CDR1 and CDR2 sequences are SQVTM and ANQGSEA. J was trimmed by 3 bases and V by 2 bases; bases with no gene match: 2. The CDR3 consists of 13 residues. DNA of the CDR3: TGCAGCGTTGAAATGGACAGGGGCTACGAGCAGTACTTC. Its protein product is CSVEMDRGYEQYF.

V usage is TRBV28 and J usage is TRBJ2-3, with TRBD1 matching 8 bases. This CDR3 has 15 residues. The V segment lost 1 base and the J segment 5 bases; nucleotides outside the gene matches: 5. Germline V gene sequence: CDR1 MDHEN, CDR2 SYDVKM. CDR3 protein: CASSLFQGAIDTQYF. CDR3 bases: TGTGCCAGCAGTTTATTTCAGGGGGCGATAGATACGCAGTATTTT.

CDR3 in amino acids: CASSLGLAGYGAGELFF. In nucleotides, the CDR3 is TGTGCCAGCAGCTTGGGCCTAGCGGGATACGGTGCGGGGGAGCTGTTTTTT. The chain recombines TRBV5-8 with TRBJ2-2; TRBD2 aligns across 9 bases. CDR3 size: 17 residues. Germline loops: CDR1 SGHTS, CDR2 YDEGEE. With 0 bases clipped from V and 8 bases from J, the junction kept 11 bases outside the gene matches. Full variable domain (rest looked up from reference TRBV5-8 and TRBJ2-2): EAGVTQSPTHLIKTRGQQATLRCSPISGHTSVYWYQQALGLGLQFLLWYDEGEERNRGNFPPRFSGRQFPNYSSELNVNALELEDSALYLCASSLGLAGYGAGELFFGEGSRLTVL.

This clonotype was detected many times. The chain recombines TRBV28 with TRBJ2-6; 9 bases align to TRBD2. V dropped 10 bases and J dropped 3; count of bases not matched to a gene: 7. CDR3 length: 15 amino acids. The germline V gene has CDR1 MDHEN and CDR2 SYDVKM. CDR3 in amino acids: CATGGGADGANVLTF. In DNA, the CDR3 is TGTGCCACTGGCGGGGGGGCTGATGGGGCCAACGTCCTGACTTTC.

This clonotype was found many times. V usage is TRBV7-8 and J usage is TRBJ1-2, with TRBD1 as a possible D gene (6 bases). With 0 bases removed from V and 4 bases from J, the gap between germline ends came to 12 bases. The CDR3 sequence is 15 residues long. Per germline, CDR1 SGHVS and CDR2 FQNEAQ. The CDR3 here is CASSLARGGGYGYTF. In DNA, the CDR3 is TGTGCCAGCAGCTTAGCCAGGGGAGGGGGCTATGGCTACACCTTC.

This clonotype showed up many times. J is TRBJ2-1 and V is TRBV2, with 8 bases fitting TRBD2. After removal of 8 bases from V and 2 bases from J, the junction contained 11 bases not matched to a gene. The length of the CDR3 is 16 residues. In germline, CDR1 is SNHLY, CDR2 FYNNEI. The CDR3 reads CASRTLVSGTYNEQFF. The CDR3 DNA reads as TGTGCCAGCCGAACCTTGGTTAGCGGGACCTACAATGAGCAGTTCTTC.

A few counts support this clonotype. The V and J genes are TRBV20-1 and TRBJ2-5, with a weak D call TRBD2 (5 bases). Trimming shortened V by 5 bases and J by 1 base, and 14 bases separated the two germline ends. The CDR3 runs 14 residues. Germline CDR1 is DFQATT and CDR2 is SNEGSKA (reference sequence). In DNA, the CDR3 is TGCAGTGCTCTTGTCGCTAGCCTCCAAGAGACCCAGTACTTC. Translated, it gives CSALVASLQETQYF.

V and J are TRBV6-2 or TRBV6-3 and TRBJ2-4; 7 nucleotides agree with TRBD1. After removal of 4 bases from V and 4 bases from J, the junction contained 4 bases not matched to a gene. This CDR3 spans 14 amino acids. The germline CDR1 and CDR2 sequences are MNHEY and SVGEGT. CDR3 region: CASSLSGGKNIQYF. CDR3 bases: TGTGCCAGCAGTTTGTCAGGGGGAAAAAACATTCAGTACTTC.

This clonotype showed up just once. The chain combines TRBV6-2 or TRBV6-3 with TRBJ2-2; possibly TRBD2 for D (6 bases). Germline V gives CDR1 MNHEY, CDR2 SVGEGT. The CDR3 is made up of 15 amino acids. Trimming pared 5 bases from V and 2 bases from J, leaving 12 bases between. Here the CDR3 reads CASSRGFLNTGELFF. The CDR3 DNA reads TGTGCCAGCAGTCGGGGGTTTCTAAACACCGGGGAGCTGTTTTTT.

This clonotype was detected ten times or more. The chain couples TRBV4-1 to TRBJ1-4; 7 bases match TRBD1. V shed 8 bases and J 4 bases; nucleotides not matched to a gene: 7. The CDR3 is made up of 14 amino acids. Germline loops: CDR1 MGHRA, CDR2 YSYEKL. This chain's CDR3 is CASQMGQINEKLFF. As DNA, the CDR3 is TGCGCCAGCCAAATGGGACAGATTAATGAAAAACTGTTTTTT.